The 2 T cell receptor beta chains below come from one sample, sequenced in a study of Ad26.COV2.S vaccination and SARS-CoV-2 variants. Clones were sequenced by immunoSEQ multiplex PCR, and TCRdb holds only the in-frame ones, with some missing. The profile shows around 450,000 clones, 70% to 90% of them singletons. Specified treatment: 19 received Ad26.COV2.S at low or high dose, single or two shots; several received placebo; per-sample allocation not given. Specimen acquisition occurred on day 63 following the initial vaccine or placebo injection. The sequenced sample was peripheral blood, obtained in a trial of Ad26.COV2.S vaccine versus placebo. All receptors come from a person between 18 and 60 years old who received the Ad26.COV2.S COVID-19 vaccine or a placebo.

The genes are TRBV6-5 and TRBJ1-1; unclear D gene. Germline CDR1 MNHEY, CDR2 SVGAGI. The V and J ends lost 6 bases and 8 bases respectively, with 13 bases between them. This CDR3 is built from 12 residues. The CDR3: CASRAPPAEAFF. The CDR3 DNA is TGTGCCAGCAGGGCGCCCCCTGCCGAAGCTTTCTTT.

This clone appeared once. The chain couples TRBV30 to TRBJ1-5; a possible D gene is TRBD1 (5 bases). The V and J ends lost 3 bases and 4 bases respectively, with 10 bases between them. This CDR3 region has 13 residues. CDR1 GTSNPN and CDR2 SVGIG come from the germline V gene (reference sequence). The CDR3 DNA reads TGTGCCTGGAGCGGGGGGGATAATCAGCCCCAGCATTTT. Protein: CAWSGGDNQPQHF.